A single sample is the source of the 13 T cell receptor beta chains below, sequenced in a study of vaccination and CD4 T cells after COVID-19. Documented treatment: roughly nine-day PBMC culture with coronavirus spike peptide pools or control peptides (ViraFEST assay). Their target antigens are unknown. An Oncomine TCR Beta short-read assay was used to sequence the DNA from cultured CD4+ T cells. TCRdb re-called the PCR reads through MiXCR, storing one row per CDR3 protein. This sample has some 21,000 distinct CDR3 sequences; around 40% occur once, and the top ten carry around a quarter. The input for sequencing was CD4+ T cells from blood, cultured in vitro, taken before SARS-CoV-2 vaccination. These receptors were taken from a human donor who received a COVID-19 vaccine.

This rearrangement joins TRBV30 to TRBJ1-3, with 7 bases matching TRBD1. V lost 5 bases, J lost 6 bases, and 4 bases stayed unmatched. CDR3 length: 12 residues. The germline CDR1 and CDR2 sequences are GTSNPN and SVGIG (reference sequence). CDR3 nucleotides: TGTGCCTGGGGGGGACAGTCAAACACCATATATTTT. Protein: CAWGGQSNTIYF.

This chain uses TRBV27 with TRBJ1-2; 9 positions agree with TRBD1. Germline CDR1 MNHEY, CDR2 SMNVEV (reference sequence). The CDR3 has 13 residues. V lost 6 bases to trimming and J lost 8 bases; unmatched junction nucleotides: 7. CDR3 DNA sequence: TGTGCCAGCAGAAGACAGGGGGTGGGAGGCTACACCTTC. Translating gives CASRRQGVGGYTF.

This clonotype turned up a few times. The rearrangement uses TRBV20-1 and TRBJ1-4, with TRBD1 identical over 8 bases. The V segment lost 5 bases and the J segment 8 bases; nucleotides outside the gene matches: 7. CDR3 length: 13 residues. Germline CDR1 reads DFQATT; CDR2 reads SNEGSKA (reference sequence). The DNA of the CDR3 is TGCAGTGCTCCCGGACAGGGACGAGAAAAACTGTTTTTT. Its protein is CSAPGQGREKLFF.

This chain joins TRBV14 and TRBJ1-4; 11 bases map to TRBD1. Germline CDR1 reads SGHDN; CDR2 reads FVKESK. The CDR3 spans 15 residues. V dropped 4 bases and J dropped 8; count of bases not matched to a gene: 6. CDR3 sequence: CASSRGTGGGEKLFF. CDR3 in DNA: TGTGCCAGCAGCCGCGGGACAGGGGGGGGCGAAAAACTGTTTTTT.

The chain combines TRBV14 with TRBJ2-7; D is unresolved. This CDR3 comprises 15 residues. CDR1 is SGHDN, CDR2 FVKESK, per germline. The ends were cut back, 0 bases at V and 3 bases at J, with 12 bases in the middle. In DNA, the CDR3 is TGTGCCAGCAGCCAAGATTGGGCCTACAACTACGAGCAGTACTTC. It encodes CASSQDWAYNYEQYF.

The V call is TRBV27, the J call TRBJ2-3; 8 nucleotides match TRBD1. This CDR3 contains 18 residues. J lost 1 base, V lost 0 bases, and 9 bases had no gene match. In germline, CDR1 is MNHEY, CDR2 SMNVEV (reference sequence). CDR3 bases: TGTGCCAGCAGTTTATCGGTGGACAGGGTAGGGGGCACAGATACGCAGTATTTT. It is translated as CASSLSVDRVGGTDTQYF.

The chain combines TRBV10-1 with TRBJ2-2; 7 nucleotides align to TRBD1. Germline lookup yields CDR1 WNHNN and CDR2 SYGVQD (reference sequence). This CDR3 is 14 amino acids long. The V and J ends lost 5 bases and 5 bases, in that order; junction bases with no gene match: 5. In DNA form, the CDR3 reads TGCGCCAGCAGTAGGGACAGTAAGACCGGGGAGCTGTTTTTT. Protein: CASSRDSKTGELFF.

This clonotype came up a few times. The rearrangement links TRBV12-3 or TRBV12-4 to TRBJ2-2, with TRBD1 identical over 11 bases. Trimming cost V 7 bases and J 7 bases; bases outside gene matches: 8. The CDR3 has 15 amino acids. CDR3 loop: CASTRTGGGGGELFF. The DNA for the CDR3 is TGTGCCAGCACCCGGACAGGGGGCGGAGGCGGGGAGCTGTTTTTT.

This clonotype appeared a single time. This chain links TRBV5-1 with TRBJ1-1, with 9 bases fitting TRBD1. J gave up 4 bases and V 4 bases, and 5 bases lay outside the gene matches. CDR1 is SGHRS, CDR2 YFSETQ, per germline. This CDR3 spans 14 amino acids. The CDR3 loop reads CASSPGQGITEAFF. For the CDR3, the DNA is TGCGCCAGCAGCCCGGGACAGGGAATCACTGAAGCTTTCTTT.

This chain connects TRBV30 to TRBJ1-2; TRBD1 matches 11 bases. The germline V gene has CDR1 GTSNPN and CDR2 SVGIG (reference sequence). The CDR3 is made up of 14 amino acids. J gave up 6 bases and V 3 bases, and 6 bases lay outside the gene matches. In DNA, the CDR3 is TGTGCCTGGAGGGACAGGGGGCGACTGGATGGCTACACCTTC. Residues: CAWRDRGRLDGYTF.

The chain joins TRBV4-2 to TRBJ1-1, with D unclear. Trimming stripped 0 bases from V and 2 bases from J, with 10 bases between. CDR3 length equals 15 residues. CDR1 LGHNA and CDR2 YNFKEQ come from the germline V gene. The CDR3 region has the DNA TGTGCCAGCAGCCAAGATCTCAAGATTAACACTGAAGCTTTCTTT. The encoded protein is CASSQDLKINTEAFF.

The chain links TRBV7-9 to TRBJ2-6; D gene ambiguous. The germline V gene encodes CDR1 SEHNR and CDR2 FQNEAQ (reference sequence). This CDR3 has 12 amino acids. Trimming shortened V by 6 bases and J by 4 bases, and 4 bases separated the two germline ends. The CDR3 DNA is TGTGCCAGCAGGGAGGGGGCCAACGTCCTGACTTTC. Its translation: CASREGANVLTF.

The chain carries TRBV19 and TRBJ1-5; 7 bases map to TRBD1. Germline CDR1 LNHDA, CDR2 SQIVND (reference sequence). Losses at the gene ends were 5 bases for V and 3 bases for J; bases not matched to a gene: 4. This CDR3 is built from 14 residues. As DNA, the CDR3 is TGTGCCAGTAGTCATGACAGGGACAATCAGCCCCAGCATTTT. This translates into CASSHDRDNQPQHF.